Below are 6 T cell receptor beta chains sequenced from a single sample in a study of T cell responses to AZD1222 COVID-19 vaccine. Method: immunoSEQ multiplex PCR; TCRdb's copy keeps in-frame clones and lacks some. The repertoire holds about 110,000 clones, with 85% to 90% as singletons. This sample comprised peripheral blood, obtained on day 0 of AZD1222 vaccination. These receptors originate from an adult in good health.

V gene TRBV27 combines with J gene TRBJ2-1; D is possibly TRBD1 (5 bases). The CDR3 totals 13 residues. The germline gives CDR1 MNHEY, CDR2 SMNVEV (reference sequence). V was pared by 7 bases and J by 3 bases, with 10 bases between. The CDR3 spells CASIRQGYNEQFF. The CDR3 DNA reads TGTGCCAGCATTCGTCAGGGCTACAATGAGCAGTTCTTC.

The V gene is TRBV27, the J gene TRBJ1-5; D remains ambiguous. Deletions cut 6 bases from V and 3 bases from J, with 12 bases between. Germline V gene lookup returns CDR1 MNHEY and CDR2 SMNVEV (reference sequence). The CDR3 covers 14 residues. The DNA of the CDR3 is TGTGCCAGCAGCCCCAGGTTTGACAATCAGCCCCAGCATTTT. This encodes CASSPRFDNQPQHF.

This clone appeared a few times. This sequence joins TRBV3-1 (or the pseudogene TRBV3-2) and TRBJ2-7, with D perhaps matching TRBD1 or TRBD2 (6 bases each). Trimming pared 7 bases from V and 5 bases from J, leaving 18 bases between. Germline CDR1 reads LGHDT; CDR2 reads YNNKEL (reference sequence). There are 14 residues in the CDR3. As DNA, the CDR3 is TGTGCCAGCACCCCTAGCGAGGGGGGCGACGAGCAGTACTTC. It encodes CASTPSEGGDEQYF.

The rearrangement joins TRBV7-9 to TRBJ1-2, with 8 bases lining up with TRBD1. The length of the CDR3 is 15 residues. Germline CDR1 reads SEHNR; CDR2 reads FQNEAQ (reference sequence). V was pared by 1 base and J by 6 bases, with 7 bases of the junction left unmatched. CDR3 amino acids: CASSLEGGQGDGYTF. As DNA, the CDR3 is TGTGCCAGCAGCTTAGAAGGCGGACAGGGCGATGGCTACACCTTC.

The CDR3 is CASSPFVLHRTKQYF. DNA of the CDR3: TGTGCCAGCAGCCCTTTCGTCCTCCATAGGACCAAGCAGTACTTC. The rearrangement uses TRBV7-4 and TRBJ2-7; D is unclear. CDR3 length equals 15 residues. Trimming pared 5 bases from V and 8 bases from J, leaving 22 bases between. Per germline, CDR1 SGHVT and CDR2 SQSDAQ.

DNA of the CDR3: TGTGCCAGCAGCCCCATCCAGCGGAGGGGAACCTACGAGCAGTACTTC. Protein product: CASSPIQRRGTYEQYF. The rearrangement joins TRBV5-6 to TRBJ2-7, with a tentative D call TRBD2 (6 bases). The germline CDR1 and CDR2 sequences are SGHDT and YYEEEE. The CDR3 has 16 amino acids. Trimming left V 4 bases short and J 2 bases short, with 19 bases between.